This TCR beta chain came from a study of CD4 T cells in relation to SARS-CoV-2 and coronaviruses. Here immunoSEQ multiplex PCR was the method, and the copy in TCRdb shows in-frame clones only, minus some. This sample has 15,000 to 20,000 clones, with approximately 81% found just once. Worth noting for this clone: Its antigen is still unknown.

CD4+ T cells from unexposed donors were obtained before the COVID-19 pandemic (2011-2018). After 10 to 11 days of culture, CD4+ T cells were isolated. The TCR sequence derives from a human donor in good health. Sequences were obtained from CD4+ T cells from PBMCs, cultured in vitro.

The CDR3 DNA sequence: TGCGCCAGCAGTGAGTTAAAAGAGACCCAGTACTTC. It encodes CASSELKETQYF. The chain carries TRBV10-1 and TRBJ2-5; no definite D call. From germline, CDR1 is WNHNN and CDR2 SYGVQD (reference sequence). The V end was cut by 1 base, the J end by 3 bases, with 3 bases between. This CDR3 spans 12 amino acids.